This T cell receptor (beta chain) was obtained from a study of cytomegalovirus exposure and HLA in healthy donors. CDR1 and CDR2 (germline): MNHNY, SVGAGI (reference sequence). Between the trimmed V and J ends, which lost 2 bases and 1 base, there was a span of 10 bases. CDR3 size: 15 residues. Assay used: immunoSEQ multiplex PCR; TCRdb lists only in-frame clones, some missing. The sample holds about 95,000 clones, roughly 85% seen once. Source material: PBMCs. The chain uses TRBV6-6 and TRBJ2-3; tentatively, D is TRBD1 (6 bases). The TCR sequence derives from a man younger than 35 in good health and CMV-seropositive. The CDR3 region is CASSYNRDRTDTQYF. CDR3 DNA: TGTGCCAGCAGTTACAACAGGGACCGCACAGATACGCAGTATTTT.